This is a list of T cell receptor beta chains from one sample in a study of cytomegalovirus exposure and HLA in healthy donors. Only in-frame clones appear in the TCRdb table, and some are missing; sequencing was by immunoSEQ multiplex PCR. Counted here are 150,000 to 200,000 clones, around three quarters occurring once; the ten biggest clones make up about 2.5%. The sequencing input was PBMCs. These receptors originate from a woman aged 50 to 60 in good health and CMV-seronegative. Each CDR3 is given with its conserved first and last residue. Each record gives: CDR3 protein, CDR3 DNA, CDR3 length, V gene, D gene, J gene, clone size. A D gene is named only where the DNA matches it firmly. Part of the rows lack a size; the others show once, few, many or a class for expanded clones.

CASSSGTGGSGANVLTF,TGTGCCAGCAGCTCCGGGACAGGGGGCTCTGGGGCCAACGTCCTGACTTTC,17,TRBV13,TRBD1,TRBJ2-6,-
CASSLAALAGLSTDTQYF,TGCGCCAGCAGCTTGGCCGCCCTAGCGGGCCTGTCCACAGATACGCAGTATTTT,18,TRBV5-1,TRBD2,TRBJ2-3,-
CASSRTGIEAFF,TGCGCCAGCAGTCGCACAGGGATTGAAGCTTTCTTT,12,TRBV5-1,-,TRBJ1-1,-
CASTSGSRNEQFF,TGTGCCAGCACTAGCGGGAGTCGTAATGAGCAGTTCTTC,13,TRBV27,TRBD2,TRBJ2-1,-
CASSLTATGLYETQYF,TGTGCCAGCAGCTTAACGGCGACAGGCTTGTACGAGACCCAGTACTTC,16,TRBV7-8,-,TRBJ2-5,-
CASSLRGYTGELFF,TGTGCCAGCAGTCTAAGGGGTTACACCGGGGAGCTGTTTTTT,14,TRBV28,-,TRBJ2-2,-
CASSYGRSGANVLTF,TGTGCCAGCAGTTACGGGCGTTCTGGGGCCAACGTCCTGACTTTC,15,TRBV6-6,-,TRBJ2-6,-
CASSLSILAGGRGELFF,TGTGCCAGCAGTTTATCGATACTAGCGGGGGGGCGCGGGGAGCTGTTTTTT,17,TRBV27,TRBD2,TRBJ2-2,-
CASSGGVGRDTDTQYF,TGTGCCAGCAGCGGGGGGGTGGGGCGGGACACAGATACGCAGTATTTT,16,TRBV9,-,TRBJ2-3,-
CASSRPGQGPSSGNTIYF,TGCGCCAGCAGCCGACCGGGACAGGGACCCAGCTCTGGAAACACCATATATTTT,18,TRBV4-1,TRBD1,TRBJ1-3,-
CASSLAQGAETQYF,TGTGCCAGCAGCTTAGCCCAGGGGGCAGAGACCCAGTACTTC,14,TRBV7-9,TRBD1,TRBJ2-5,-
CASSSDWGPGQPQHF,TGTGCCAGCAGTTCCGACTGGGGGCCGGGGCAGCCCCAGCATTTT,15,TRBV27,-,TRBJ1-5,once
CASSSSSGIETQYF,TGCGCCAGCAGTTCAAGTAGCGGGATAGAGACCCAGTACTTC,14,TRBV5-1,TRBD2,TRBJ2-5,-
CASSSGLRDGERSGTEAFF,TGTGCCAGCAGCTCGGGACTAAGGGACGGAGAGAGATCGGGCACTGAAGCTTTCTTT,19,TRBV5-6,-,TRBJ1-1,few
CASSQGGSGSPTDTQYF,TGTGCCAGCAGCCAAGGGGGTAGCGGGAGCCCCACAGATACGCAGTATTTT,17,TRBV4-2,TRBD2,TRBJ2-3,-
CASSLGVHQETQYF,TGTGCCAGCAGCTTAGGAGTCCACCAAGAGACCCAGTACTTC,14,TRBV7-9,-,TRBJ2-5,once
CASKRRGDAGELFF,TGTGCCAGTAAGCGGCGGGGGGATGCCGGGGAGCTGTTTTTT,14,TRBV19,TRBD2,TRBJ2-2,few
CASSLTDTYEQYF,TGTGCCAGCAGCTTAACGGACACTTACGAGCAGTACTTC,13,TRBV7-3,-,TRBJ2-7,-
CASSVTSGSRNEQFF,TGTGCCAGCAGCGTAACTAGCGGGAGTCGTAATGAGCAGTTCTTC,15,TRBV7-2,TRBD2,TRBJ2-1,-
CASMWLAGGLEQYF,TGTGCCAGCATGTGGCTAGCGGGAGGGCTAGAGCAGTACTTC,14,TRBV11-2,TRBD2,TRBJ2-7,-
CASTPGRGTNEKLFF,TGCGCCAGCACCCCAGGGCGGGGGACTAATGAAAAACTGTTTTTT,15,TRBV5-1,-,TRBJ1-4,-
CASSKGQNTGELFF,TGTGCCAGCTCCAAGGGACAGAACACCGGGGAGCTGTTTTTT,14,TRBV28,-,TRBJ2-2,-
CASSRQGPQYGYTF,TGTGCCAGCAGCCGACAGGGACCTCAATATGGCTACACCTTC,14,TRBV5-4,TRBD1,TRBJ1-2,-
CASSIEPRASSYEQYF,TGTGCCAGCAGCATAGAGCCGAGAGCGAGCTCCTACGAGCAGTACTTC,16,TRBV7-9,-,TRBJ2-7,-
CASSPDSSGTDTQYF,TGCGCCAGCAGCCCGGACAGCTCGGGCACAGATACGCAGTATTTT,15,TRBV4-3,-,TRBJ2-3,-
CSVGIDSVEQYF,TGCAGCGTTGGGATTGACTCCGTGGAGCAGTACTTC,12,TRBV29-1,-,TRBJ2-7,once
CASSVPGQGNEQFF,TGTGCCAGCAGCGTACCCGGACAGGGAAATGAGCAGTTCTTC,14,TRBV9,TRBD1,TRBJ2-1,-
CASRAGQVNTEAFF,TGTGCCAGCAGGGCGGGACAGGTGAACACTGAAGCTTTCTTT,14,TRBV7-9,TRBD1,TRBJ1-1,-
CASSRTGSYVNEQFF,TGCGCCAGCAGCCGGACAGGGAGTTACGTCAATGAGCAGTTCTTC,15,TRBV5-1,TRBD1,TRBJ2-1,-
CASSLAGGPEAFF,TGTGCCAGCAGCTTAGCGGGGGGGCCTGAAGCTTTCTTT,13,TRBV7-2,-,TRBJ1-1,-
CASSFQDRVSSYEQYF,TGTGCCAGCAGCTTCCAGGACAGGGTGAGCTCCTACGAGCAGTACTTC,16,TRBV5-5,TRBD1,TRBJ2-7,-
CASTTGVAKNIQYF,TGTGCCAGCACCACAGGGGTAGCCAAAAACATTCAGTACTTC,14,TRBV6-5,TRBD1,TRBJ2-4,-
CASSWGTGGIYGYTF,TGTGCCAGCAGCTGGGGGACAGGGGGCATCTATGGCTACACCTTC,15,TRBV7-2,TRBD1,TRBJ1-2,few
CASSDRVRNTEAFF,TGTGCCAGCAGTGACAGGGTAAGGAACACTGAAGCTTTCTTT,14,TRBV27,TRBD1,TRBJ1-1,-
CASSPGDSNQPQHF,TGTGCCAGCAGCCCAGGGGATAGCAATCAGCCCCAGCATTTT,14,TRBV9,-,TRBJ1-5,few
CAWSHRTGFNEKLFF,TGTGCCTGGAGTCATAGGACGGGGTTTAATGAAAAACTGTTTTTT,15,TRBV30,-,TRBJ1-4,-
CAIRLDRGYNYGYTF,TGTGCCATCAGACTGGACAGGGGATATAACTATGGCTACACCTTC,15,TRBV10-3,TRBD1,TRBJ1-2,-
CSAGTAIYEQYF,TGCAGCGCCGGGACAGCGATCTACGAGCAGTACTTC,12,TRBV29-1,TRBD1,TRBJ2-7,-
CASSLNYEQYF,TGTGCCAGCAGCCTTAATTACGAGCAGTACTTC,11,TRBV7-2,-,TRBJ2-7,-
CASSFLGTGNQPQHF,TGTGCCAGCAGTTTTTTGGGGACAGGGAATCAGCCCCAGCATTTT,15,TRBV27,TRBD1,TRBJ1-5,-
CASSRAGKDTEAFF,TGTGCCAGCTCGAGGGCGGGGAAGGACACTGAAGCTTTCTTT,14,TRBV28,-,TRBJ1-1,-
CASSPSLAGAVGELFF,TGTGCCAGCAGCCCCAGCCTAGCGGGAGCGGTCGGGGAGCTGTTTTTT,16,TRBV7-9,TRBD2,TRBJ2-2,-
CAISDQGADTDTQYF,TGTGCCATCAGTGACCAGGGGGCCGACACAGATACGCAGTATTTT,15,TRBV10-3,TRBD1,TRBJ2-3,once
CASSRLAGHYEQYF,TGCGCCAGCTCAAGACTAGCGGGCCACTACGAGCAGTACTTC,14,TRBV10-2,TRBD2,TRBJ2-7,-
CASSPDRGNYGYTF,TGTGCCAGTAGTCCGGACAGGGGGAACTATGGCTACACCTTC,14,TRBV19,TRBD1,TRBJ1-2,-
CSVEGLAGGPAYEQYF,TGCAGCGTTGAAGGACTAGCGGGAGGGCCGGCCTACGAGCAGTACTTC,16,TRBV29-1,TRBD2,TRBJ2-7,-
CASSQQGVQPQHF,TGCGCCAGCAGCCAGCAAGGGGTTCAGCCCCAGCATTTT,13,TRBV4-3,-,TRBJ1-5,few
CASSPRGRSYEQYF,TGTGCCAGCAGTCCCAGGGGTAGATCCTACGAGCAGTACTTC,14,TRBV27,-,TRBJ2-7,-
CASSLSRGSYEQYF,TGTGCCAGCAGCTTATCGCGAGGCTCCTACGAGCAGTACTTC,14,TRBV7-3,-,TRBJ2-7,-
CASSIRTSGNTGELFF,TGTGCCAGCAGCATCAGGACTAGCGGAAACACCGGGGAGCTGTTTTTT,16,TRBV11-2,TRBD2,TRBJ2-2,-
CASTLIGTGPFGYTF,TGTGCCAGCACGCTGATCGGGACAGGGCCCTTTGGCTACACCTTC,15,TRBV28,TRBD1,TRBJ1-2,-
CSVRQGVYGYTF,TGCAGCGTCCGACAGGGGGTCTATGGCTACACCTTC,12,TRBV29-1,TRBD1,TRBJ1-2,-
CASSSMARMTGNTIYF,TGTGCCAGCAGCTCGATGGCCAGGATGACAGGAAACACCATATATTTT,16,TRBV7-9,-,TRBJ1-3,-